This record covers a single TCR beta chain. Its antigen remains undetermined. Base qualities are not at hand, and no much larger clone is one base apart. This entry belongs to a study of T-cell memory formation after mild COVID-19 (dated by TCRdb to 2020 to 2022). Describing the broader study: TCR sequence clusters from the two donors were largely donor specific. In a couple of donors, T-cell clones that expanded and contracted after mild COVID-19 were tracked by sequencing TCRalpha and TCRbeta repertoires over time. The cohort comprised two young, previously healthy adult volunteers, one female and one male. The paper's findings and limits, for the study overall: SARS-CoV-2 specificity of the second-wave clones peaking on day 37 was not confirmed. The detection of some responding clones in pre-infection memory suggests that pre-existing cross-reactive memory T cells joined the SARS-CoV-2 response. Contracting CD4+ clones were found mainly in CM and EM memory subsets, while CD8+ clones were enriched in EMRA. Only a couple of mild cases were covered in the study, and larger cohorts including severe cases with pre-infection samples were considered necessary. Clones contracting from day 15 to 85 had balanced CD4/CD8 phenotypes, while a second wave expanding from day 15 to 37 was biased towards CD4+.

Sequencing was carried out with an Illumina NovaSeq 6000. TCRalpha and TCRbeta cDNA libraries were built by 5'RACE with constant-segment primers, adding sample barcodes and unique molecular identifiers. Trizol reagent was used to extract RNA from every sample. Libraries were amplified in two PCR steps, with a second sample barcode and Illumina TruSeq adapters added in the second step. Sequencing of the libraries was done on an Illumina NovaSeq, producing 2 x 150 bp paired-end reads. The original methods were these. With migec v1.2.7, reads were demultiplexed and then collapsed into UMI-guided consensus sequences. With mixcr v2.1.11, UMI consensuses were aligned to TRA and TRB V and J templates and assembled into clonotypes. A clonotype was counted as expanded or contracted only if both edgeR and NoisET called the change significant, with noise models trained on biological replicates. For edgeR calls, the cutoffs were a false discovery rate-adjusted p below 0.01 and a log2 fold-change threshold of 1. As an exploratory analysis of dynamics, max-normalized trajectories of the 1000 most abundant clonotypes were examined by PCA with hierarchical clustering. Separately sequenced CD4+ and CD8+ repertoires were used to assign a CD4 or CD8 phenotype to each responding clone. The public reads were quality trimmed at Q25 with fastp and then assembled into clones with MiXCR by TCRdb, keeping productive beta chains. CDR3 protein duplicates are merged, each entry listing the most common genes and DNA. These V and J calls derive from TCRdb rather than the authors' analysis. For this sample the table gives around 200,000 distinct CDR3 sequences, of which around 26% were detected only once. The ten biggest clones cover about an eighth of the sample.

Ficoll-Paque density gradient centrifugation was the method used to isolate PBMCs. From the cysteine up to the phenylalanine, the CDR3 has a length of 12 residues. Only the CDR3 portion is preserved as DNA: 36 bases, with reading frame beginning at the first base. The germline V gene (reference sequence) supplies CDR1 SEHNR and CDR2 FQNEAQ. V is pared back by 8 bases and J by 1 base, with 9 bases lying between the germline termini. The chain is made from TRBV7-9 and TRBJ2-7; no D gene call is confident. The clonotype originates from an adult woman who had mild COVID-19 (a few samples of this study predate the infection). The sample titles of this study are shuffled in the database, so cell type and time point are left out; the donor was told from shared clones. Material for sequencing was PBMCs or a T cell subset sorted from them (not recorded which). This receptor has the CDR3 CASGLGSYEQYF. Here is the DNA: TGTGCCAGCGGGTTGGGGTCCTACGAGCAGTACTTC.